This is a list of T cell receptor beta chains from one sample in a study of cytomegalovirus exposure and HLA in healthy donors. Here immunoSEQ multiplex PCR was the method, and the copy in TCRdb shows in-frame clones only, minus some. Here the sample spans some 200,000 clones, about four fifths being singletons. Sample: PBMCs. Receptors originate from a woman in her forties or fifties in good health and CMV-seronegative. CDR3s leave out the opening cysteine and the closing phenylalanine or tryptophan. Fields, in order: V gene, J gene, CDR3 protein.

V gene: TRBV28
J gene: TRBJ1-2
CDR3 protein: ASSSPRTGSNYGYT

V gene: TRBV19
J gene: TRBJ1-1
CDR3 protein: ASIPDGTVLNTEAF

V gene: TRBV27
J gene: TRBJ1-5
CDR3 protein: ASSSTGGSNQPQH

V gene: TRBV7-3
J gene: TRBJ2-7
CDR3 protein: ASSSRRDRELYEQY

V gene: TRBV4-2
J gene: TRBJ2-2
CDR3 protein: ASSQDRSGELF

V gene: TRBV13
J gene: TRBJ1-1
CDR3 protein: ASSSTTGPMAWATYTEAF

V gene: TRBV2
J gene: TRBJ2-7
CDR3 protein: ASREDLASYEQY

V gene: TRBV7-2
J gene: TRBJ1-6
CDR3 protein: ASSNAGAYNSPLH

V gene: TRBV19
J gene: TRBJ1-3
CDR3 protein: ASSIGRQGSQQLSGNTIY

V gene: TRBV28
J gene: TRBJ2-1
CDR3 protein: ASTTLYRDRGEQF

V gene: TRBV5-1
J gene: TRBJ1-6
CDR3 protein: ASSDNLNSPLH

V gene: TRBV7-9
J gene: TRBJ2-5
CDR3 protein: ASSLSPGGYQETQY

V gene: TRBV19
J gene: TRBJ1-2
CDR3 protein: ASHTGRSNYGYT

V gene: TRBV6-5
J gene: TRBJ2-3
CDR3 protein: ATSVGGTDTQY

V gene: TRBV7-6
J gene: TRBJ2-7
CDR3 protein: ASSIRFGEQY

V gene: TRBV7-9
J gene: TRBJ2-1
CDR3 protein: ASSLAPGSDNEQF

V gene: TRBV6-1
J gene: TRBJ2-7
CDR3 protein: ASSEKHSNEQY

V gene: TRBV4-1
J gene: .
CDR3 protein: ASSLITGSAYEQY

V gene: TRBV5-1
J gene: TRBJ2-3
CDR3 protein: ASSLIGGSTDTQY

V gene: TRBV12-5
J gene: TRBJ2-3
CDR3 protein: ASGFASGITQY

V gene: TRBV30
J gene: TRBJ1-1
CDR3 protein: AWSWQGNTEAF

V gene: TRBV7-2
J gene: TRBJ2-1
CDR3 protein: ASSPRLADSYNEQF